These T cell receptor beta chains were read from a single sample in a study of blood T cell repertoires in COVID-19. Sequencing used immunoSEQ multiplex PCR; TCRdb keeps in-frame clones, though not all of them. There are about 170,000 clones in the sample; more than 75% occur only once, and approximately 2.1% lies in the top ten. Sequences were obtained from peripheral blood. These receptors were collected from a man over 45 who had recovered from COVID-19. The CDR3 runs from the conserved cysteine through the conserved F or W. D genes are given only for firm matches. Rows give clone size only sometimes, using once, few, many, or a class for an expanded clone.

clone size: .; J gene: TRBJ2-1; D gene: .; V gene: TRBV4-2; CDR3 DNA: TGTGCCAGCAGCCCTGCGGCATTAGCGGATTACAATGAGCAGTTCTTC; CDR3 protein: CASSPAALADYNEQFF
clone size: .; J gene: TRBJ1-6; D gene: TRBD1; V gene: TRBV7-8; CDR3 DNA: TGTGCCAGCAGCTTAGAGGGACAGGGGGCAATATGGAATTCACCCCTCCACTTT; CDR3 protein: CASSLEGQGAIWNSPLHF
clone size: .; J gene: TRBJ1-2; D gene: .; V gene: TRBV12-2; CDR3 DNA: TGTGCAAGTCGCCACCCGAGGGGGCGCGTACGAATAGGCTACACCTTC; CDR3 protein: CASRHPRGRVRIGYTF
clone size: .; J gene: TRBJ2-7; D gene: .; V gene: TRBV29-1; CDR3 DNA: TGCAGCGTTGAAGAGAGGGTAGGCGAGCAGTACTTC; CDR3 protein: CSVEERVGEQYF
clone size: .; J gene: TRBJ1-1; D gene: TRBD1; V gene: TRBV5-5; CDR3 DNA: TGTGCCAGCAGCCAGGGGGTCGGGTCGAACACTGAAGCTTTCTTT; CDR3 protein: CASSQGVGSNTEAFF
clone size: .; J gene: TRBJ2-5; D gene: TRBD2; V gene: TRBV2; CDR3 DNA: TGTGCCAGCAGAGGACTAGCGGGAGGATACGAGACCCAGTACTTC; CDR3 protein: CASRGLAGGYETQYF
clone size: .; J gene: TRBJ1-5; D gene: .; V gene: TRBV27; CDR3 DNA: TGTGCCAGCAGTTTGACAGCTAATCAGCCCCAGCATTTT; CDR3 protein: CASSLTANQPQHF
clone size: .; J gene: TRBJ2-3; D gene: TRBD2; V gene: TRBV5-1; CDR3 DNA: TGCGCCAGCAGCTTGGTTCCTAGCGGGAGTCCAGATACGCAGTATTTT; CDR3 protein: CASSLVPSGSPDTQYF
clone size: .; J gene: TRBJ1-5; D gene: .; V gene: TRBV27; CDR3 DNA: TGTGCCAGCAGTTTTCGTGGAGTTGGGCAGCCCCAGCATTTT; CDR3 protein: CASSFRGVGQPQHF
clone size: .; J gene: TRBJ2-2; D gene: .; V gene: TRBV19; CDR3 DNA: TGTGCCAGTAGTATATACCAGACTACCGGGGAGCTGTTTTTT; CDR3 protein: CASSIYQTTGELFF
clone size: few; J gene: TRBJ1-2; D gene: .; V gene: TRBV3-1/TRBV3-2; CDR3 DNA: TGTGCCAGCAGCCCCTGGGAGGCGGACTATGGCTACACCTTC; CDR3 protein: CASSPWEADYGYTF
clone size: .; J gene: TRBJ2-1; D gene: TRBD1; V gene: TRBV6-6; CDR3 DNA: TGTGCCAGCAGCACAGGACAGGGGGCCGCCAATGAGCAGTTCTTC; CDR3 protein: CASSTGQGAANEQFF
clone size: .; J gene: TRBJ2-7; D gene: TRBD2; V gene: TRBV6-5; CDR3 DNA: TGTGCCAGCAGTTACTCGATACAGCTCGGGGGGGGCGAGCAGTACTTC; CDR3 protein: CASSYSIQLGGGEQYF
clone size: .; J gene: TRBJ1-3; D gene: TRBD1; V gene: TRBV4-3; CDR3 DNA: TGCGCCAGCAGCCAAGACAGGGGGCCTCAAGACACCATATATTTT; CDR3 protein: CASSQDRGPQDTIYF
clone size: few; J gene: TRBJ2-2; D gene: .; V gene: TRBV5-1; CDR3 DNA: TGCGCCAGCAGCTTGACAGGAGATACCGGGGAGCTGTTTTTT; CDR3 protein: CASSLTGDTGELFF
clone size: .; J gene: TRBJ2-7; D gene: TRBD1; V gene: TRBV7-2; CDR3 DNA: TGTGCCAGCAGCTTAGTTGGGACAGGATCCTACGAGCAGTACTTC; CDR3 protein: CASSLVGTGSYEQYF
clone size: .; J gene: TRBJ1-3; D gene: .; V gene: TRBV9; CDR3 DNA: TGTGCCAGCAGCGTAGCTCACGCAGTTGGCTCTGGAAACACCATATATTTT; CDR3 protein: CASSVAHAVGSGNTIYF
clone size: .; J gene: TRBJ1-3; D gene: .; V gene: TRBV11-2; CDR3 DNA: TGTGCCAGCAGCTTAATCGGGCAGGGTGACACCATATATTTT; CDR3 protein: CASSLIGQGDTIYF
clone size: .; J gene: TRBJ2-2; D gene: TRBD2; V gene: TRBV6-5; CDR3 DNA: TGTGCCAGCATCAAGAATGGGGGGGCCGGGGAGCTGTTTTTT; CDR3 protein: CASIKNGGAGELFF
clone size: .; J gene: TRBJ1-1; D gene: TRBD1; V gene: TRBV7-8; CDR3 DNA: TGTGCCAGCAGCTTAGCCTGGGGACAGGGTAACACTGAAGCTTTCTTT; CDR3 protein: CASSLAWGQGNTEAFF
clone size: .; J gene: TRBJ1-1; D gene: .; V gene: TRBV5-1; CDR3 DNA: TGCGCCAGCAGCCCCTCGACAGATGCCAACACTGAAGCTTTCTTT; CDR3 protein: CASSPSTDANTEAFF
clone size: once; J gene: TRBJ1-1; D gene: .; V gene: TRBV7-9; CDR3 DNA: TGTGCCAGCAGCTCGTCCGGGAGTGAAGCTTTCTTT; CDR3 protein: CASSSSGSEAFF
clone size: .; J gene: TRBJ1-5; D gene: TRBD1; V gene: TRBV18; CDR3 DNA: TGTGCCAGCTCACCCGAGGGACAGCCCCATCAGCCCCAGCATTTT; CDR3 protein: CASSPEGQPHQPQHF
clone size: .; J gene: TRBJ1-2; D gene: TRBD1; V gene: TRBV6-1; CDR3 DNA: TGTGCCAGCAGTGCCGGGACAGGGACCCGCCTCCCTGGCTACACCTTC; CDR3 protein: CASSAGTGTRLPGYTF